One and the same sample provided the 2 T cell receptor beta chains below, sequenced in a study of tumor-infiltrating lymphocytes in localized non-small cell lung cancer. Profiled with immunoSEQ multiplex PCR; TCRdb holds only in-frame clones, not every one. The sample gives 11,000 to 15,000 clones, 55% to 70% of which show up once; more than 20% is in the top ten. Sequencing was done on a sample of uninvolved lung tissue not adjacent to the tumor. The receptors come from a human donor with non-small cell lung cancer.

This clone was seen a few times. The genes are TRBV11-3 and TRBJ2-1; D gene unclear. Germline V gene data show CDR1 as SGHNT and CDR2 as YENEEA. Trimming took 5 bases from V and 3 from J, leaving 14 bases between them. CDR3 length: 15 amino acids. The CDR3 region has the DNA TGTGCCAGCAGCGGTGGGCTAGGCGGCTACAATGAGCAGTTCTTC. It codes for CASSGGLGGYNEQFF.

V gene TRBV9 combines with J gene TRBJ2-1; D is undetermined. CDR1 SGDLS and CDR2 YYNGEE come from the germline V gene. Trimming removed 0 bases at V and 5 bases at J, with 15 bases between. CDR3 length: 16 residues. The CDR3 loop is CASSVDGPPTDNEQFF. In nucleotides, the CDR3 is TGTGCCAGCAGCGTAGATGGGCCACCAACCGACAATGAGCAGTTCTTC. The full variable domain, with the rest looked up from reference TRBV9 and TRBJ2-1, is DSGVTQTPKHLITATGQRVTLRCSPRSGDLSVYWYQQSLDQGLQFLIQYYNGEERAKGNILERFSAQQFPDLHSELNLSSLELGDSALYFCASSVDGPPTDNEQFFGPGTRLTVL.